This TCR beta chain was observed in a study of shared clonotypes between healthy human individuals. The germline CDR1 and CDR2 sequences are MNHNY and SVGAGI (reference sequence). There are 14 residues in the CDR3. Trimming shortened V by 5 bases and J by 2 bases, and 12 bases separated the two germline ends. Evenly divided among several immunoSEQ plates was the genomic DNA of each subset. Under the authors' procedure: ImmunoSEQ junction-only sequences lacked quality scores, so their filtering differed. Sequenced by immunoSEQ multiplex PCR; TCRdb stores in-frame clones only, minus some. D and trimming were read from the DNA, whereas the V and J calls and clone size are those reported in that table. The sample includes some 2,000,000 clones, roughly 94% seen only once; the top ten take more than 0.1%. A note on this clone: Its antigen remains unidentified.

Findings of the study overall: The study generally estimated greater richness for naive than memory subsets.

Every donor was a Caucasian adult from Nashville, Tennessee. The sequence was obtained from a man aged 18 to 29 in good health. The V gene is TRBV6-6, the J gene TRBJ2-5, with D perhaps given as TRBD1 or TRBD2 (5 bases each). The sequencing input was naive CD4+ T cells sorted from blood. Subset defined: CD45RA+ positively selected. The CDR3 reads CASSRQWGQETQYF. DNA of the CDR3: TGTGCCAGCAGTCGACAGTGGGGGCAAGAGACCCAGTACTTC.